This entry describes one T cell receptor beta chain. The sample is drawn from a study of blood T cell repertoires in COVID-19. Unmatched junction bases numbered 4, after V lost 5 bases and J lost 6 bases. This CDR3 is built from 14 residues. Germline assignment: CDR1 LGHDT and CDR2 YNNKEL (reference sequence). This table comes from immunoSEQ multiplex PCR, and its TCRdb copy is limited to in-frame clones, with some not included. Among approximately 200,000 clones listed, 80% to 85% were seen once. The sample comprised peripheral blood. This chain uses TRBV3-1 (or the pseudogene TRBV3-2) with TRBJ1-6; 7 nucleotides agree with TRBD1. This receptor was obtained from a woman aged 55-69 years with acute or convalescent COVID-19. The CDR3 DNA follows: TGTGCCAGCAGCGTCGGGACAGTTAATTCACCCCTCCACTTT. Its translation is CASSVGTVNSPLHF.